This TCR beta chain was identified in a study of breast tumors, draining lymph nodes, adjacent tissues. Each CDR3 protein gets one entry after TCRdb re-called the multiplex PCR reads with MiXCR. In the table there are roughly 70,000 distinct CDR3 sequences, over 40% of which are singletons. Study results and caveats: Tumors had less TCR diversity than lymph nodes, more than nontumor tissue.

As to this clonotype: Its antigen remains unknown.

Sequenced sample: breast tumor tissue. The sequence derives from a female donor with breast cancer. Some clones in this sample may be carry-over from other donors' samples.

CDR3 in DNA: TGTGCCAGTAGCACCCAAACAGGGACTGGTGGCTACACAGATACGCAGTATTTT. Translated: CASSTQTGTGGYTDTQYF. This chain joins TRBV19 and TRBJ2-3, with D tentatively TRBD1 or TRBD2 (6 bases each). This CDR3 is 18 amino acids long. V was trimmed by 6 bases and J by 2 bases, leaving 24 bases between them. The germline gives CDR1 LNHDA, CDR2 SQIVND (reference sequence).